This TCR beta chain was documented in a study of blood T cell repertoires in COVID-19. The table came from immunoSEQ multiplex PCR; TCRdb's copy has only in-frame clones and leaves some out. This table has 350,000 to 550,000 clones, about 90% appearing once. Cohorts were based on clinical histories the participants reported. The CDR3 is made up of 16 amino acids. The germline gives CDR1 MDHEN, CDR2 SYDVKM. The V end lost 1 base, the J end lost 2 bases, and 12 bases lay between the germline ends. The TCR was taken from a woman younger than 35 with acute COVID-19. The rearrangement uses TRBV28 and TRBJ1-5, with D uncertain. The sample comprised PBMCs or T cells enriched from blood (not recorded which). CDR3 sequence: CASSLSPRGGNQPQHF. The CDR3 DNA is TGTGCCAGCAGTTTATCGCCCCGAGGAGGCAATCAGCCCCAGCATTTT.